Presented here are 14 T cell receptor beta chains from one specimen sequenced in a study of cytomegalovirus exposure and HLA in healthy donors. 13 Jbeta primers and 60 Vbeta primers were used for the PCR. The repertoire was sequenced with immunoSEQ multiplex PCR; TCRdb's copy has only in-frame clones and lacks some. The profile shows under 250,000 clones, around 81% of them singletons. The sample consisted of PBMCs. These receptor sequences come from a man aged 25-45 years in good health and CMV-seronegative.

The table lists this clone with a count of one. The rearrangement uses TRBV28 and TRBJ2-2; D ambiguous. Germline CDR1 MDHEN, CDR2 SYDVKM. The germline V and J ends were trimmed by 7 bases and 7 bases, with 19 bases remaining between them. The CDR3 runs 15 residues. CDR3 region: CASIRGVWVGGELFF. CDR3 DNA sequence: TGTGCCAGCATCCGCGGAGTTTGGGTTGGCGGGGAGCTGTTTTTT.

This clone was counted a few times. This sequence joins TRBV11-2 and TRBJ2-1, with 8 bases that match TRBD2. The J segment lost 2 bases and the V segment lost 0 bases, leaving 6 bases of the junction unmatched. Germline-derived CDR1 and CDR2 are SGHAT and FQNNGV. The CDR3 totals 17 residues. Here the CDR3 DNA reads TGTGCCAGCAGCTTAGATTTCCAGCGGGAGCCCTACAATGAGCAGTTCTTC. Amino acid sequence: CASSLDFQREPYNEQFF.

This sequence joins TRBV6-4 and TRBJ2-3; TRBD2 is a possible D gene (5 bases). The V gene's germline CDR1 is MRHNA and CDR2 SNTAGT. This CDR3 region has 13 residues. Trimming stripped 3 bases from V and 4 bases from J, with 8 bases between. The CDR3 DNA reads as TGTGCCAGCAGTGAGGGGAGTTCAGATACGCAGTATTTT. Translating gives CASSEGSSDTQYF.

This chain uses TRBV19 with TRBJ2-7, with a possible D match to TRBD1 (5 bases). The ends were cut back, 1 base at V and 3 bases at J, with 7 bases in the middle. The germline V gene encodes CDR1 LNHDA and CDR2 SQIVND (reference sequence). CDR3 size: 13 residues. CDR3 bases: TGTGCCAGTAGTATAGTAGGGGACTACGAGCAGTACTTC. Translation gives CASSIVGDYEQYF.

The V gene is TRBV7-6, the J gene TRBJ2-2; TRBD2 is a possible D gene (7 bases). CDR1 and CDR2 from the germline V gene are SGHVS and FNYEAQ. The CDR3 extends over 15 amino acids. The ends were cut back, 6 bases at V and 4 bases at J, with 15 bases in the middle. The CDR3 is CASSYGGAVTGELFF. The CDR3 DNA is TGTGCCAGCAGTTATGGGGGGGCGGTCACCGGGGAGCTGTTTTTT.

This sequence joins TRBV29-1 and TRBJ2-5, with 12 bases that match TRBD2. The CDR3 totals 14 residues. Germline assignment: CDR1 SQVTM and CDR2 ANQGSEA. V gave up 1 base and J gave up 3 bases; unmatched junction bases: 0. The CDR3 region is CSVEGLAGEETQYF. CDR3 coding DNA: TGCAGCGTTGAAGGACTAGCGGGAGAAGAGACCCAGTACTTC. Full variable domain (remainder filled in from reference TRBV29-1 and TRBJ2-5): SAVISQKPSRDICQRGTSLTIQCQVDSQVTMMFWYRQQPGQSLTLIATANQGSEATYESGFVIDKFPISRPNLTFSTLTVSNMSPEDSSIYLCSVEGLAGEETQYFGPGTRLLVL.

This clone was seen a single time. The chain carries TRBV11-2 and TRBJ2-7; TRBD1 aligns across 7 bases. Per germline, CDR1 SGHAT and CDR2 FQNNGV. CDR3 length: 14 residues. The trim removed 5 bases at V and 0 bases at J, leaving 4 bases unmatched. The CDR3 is CASSRTGGSYEQYF. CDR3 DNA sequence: TGTGCCAGCAGCCGGACAGGAGGCTCCTACGAGCAGTACTTC. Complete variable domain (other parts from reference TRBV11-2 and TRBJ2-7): EAGVAQSPRYKIIEKRQSVAFWCNPISGHATLYWYQQILGQGPKLLIQFQNNGVVDDSQLPKDRFSAERLKGVDSTLKIQPAKLEDSAVYLCASSRTGGSYEQYFGPGTRLTVT.

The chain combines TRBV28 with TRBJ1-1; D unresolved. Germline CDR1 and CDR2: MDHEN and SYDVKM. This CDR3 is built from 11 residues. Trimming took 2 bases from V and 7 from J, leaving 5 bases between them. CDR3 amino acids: CASSLTVEAFF. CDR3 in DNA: TGTGCCAGCAGTTTAACAGTTGAAGCTTTCTTT.

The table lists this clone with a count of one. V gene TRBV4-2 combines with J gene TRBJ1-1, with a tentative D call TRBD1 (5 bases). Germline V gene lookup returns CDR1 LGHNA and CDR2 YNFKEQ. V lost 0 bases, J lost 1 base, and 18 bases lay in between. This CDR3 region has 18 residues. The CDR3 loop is CASSQEGGLSIGNTEAFF. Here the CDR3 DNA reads TGTGCCAGCAGCCAAGAGGGGGGATTATCTATCGGGAACACTGAAGCTTTCTTT.

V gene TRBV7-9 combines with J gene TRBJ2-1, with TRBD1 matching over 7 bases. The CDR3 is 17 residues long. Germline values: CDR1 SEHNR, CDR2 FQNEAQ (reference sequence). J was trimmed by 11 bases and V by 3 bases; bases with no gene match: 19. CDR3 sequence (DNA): TGTGCCAGCAGCTTTGTGGTCCGGGACAGCGCAGGAATGAAGCAGTTCTTC. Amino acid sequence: CASSFVVRDSAGMKQFF.

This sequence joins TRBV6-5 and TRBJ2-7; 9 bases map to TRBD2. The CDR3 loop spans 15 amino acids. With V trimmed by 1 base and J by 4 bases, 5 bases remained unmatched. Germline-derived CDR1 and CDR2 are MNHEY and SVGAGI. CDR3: CASSYFSSGKYEQYF. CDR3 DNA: TGTGCCAGCAGTTACTTTTCTAGCGGGAAGTACGAGCAGTACTTC.

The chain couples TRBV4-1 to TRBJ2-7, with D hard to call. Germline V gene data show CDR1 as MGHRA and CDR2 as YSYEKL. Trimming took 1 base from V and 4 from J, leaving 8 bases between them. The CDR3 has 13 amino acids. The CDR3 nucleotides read TGCGCCAGCAGCCAAGTTGGCCGTTACGAGCAGTACTTC. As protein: CASSQVGRYEQYF.

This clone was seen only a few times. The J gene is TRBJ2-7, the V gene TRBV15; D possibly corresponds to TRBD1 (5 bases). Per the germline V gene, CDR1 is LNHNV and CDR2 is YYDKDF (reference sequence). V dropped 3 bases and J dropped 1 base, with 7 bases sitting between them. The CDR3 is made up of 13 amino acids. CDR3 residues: CATSSDSSYEQYF. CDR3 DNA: TGTGCCACCAGCAGCGACAGTTCCTACGAGCAGTACTTC. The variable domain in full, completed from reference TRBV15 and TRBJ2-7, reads DAMVIQNPRYQVTQFGKPVTLSCSQTLNHNVMYWYQQKSSQAPKLLFHYYDKDFNNEADTPDNFQSRRPNTSFCFLDIRSPGLGDTAMYLCATSSDSSYEQYFGPGTRLTVT.

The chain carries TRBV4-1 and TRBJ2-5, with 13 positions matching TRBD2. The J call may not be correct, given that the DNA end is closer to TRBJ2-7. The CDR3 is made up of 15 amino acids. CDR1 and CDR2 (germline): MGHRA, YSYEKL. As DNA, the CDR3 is TGCGCCAGCAGCCAAACTAGCGGGAGGGGTTACGAGCAGTACTTC. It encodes CASSQTSGRGYEQYF.